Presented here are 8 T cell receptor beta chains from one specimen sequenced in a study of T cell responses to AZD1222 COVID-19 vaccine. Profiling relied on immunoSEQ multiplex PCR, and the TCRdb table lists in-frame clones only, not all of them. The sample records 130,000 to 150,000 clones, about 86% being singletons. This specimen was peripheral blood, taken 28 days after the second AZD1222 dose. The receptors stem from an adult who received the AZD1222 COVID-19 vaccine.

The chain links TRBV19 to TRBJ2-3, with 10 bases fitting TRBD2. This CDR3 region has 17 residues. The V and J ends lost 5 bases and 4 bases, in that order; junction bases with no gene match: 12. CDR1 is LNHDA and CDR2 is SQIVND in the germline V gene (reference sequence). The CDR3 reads CASSPEGAGGPADTQYF. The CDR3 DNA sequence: TGTGCCAGTAGTCCCGAAGGAGCGGGAGGGCCGGCAGATACGCAGTATTTT.

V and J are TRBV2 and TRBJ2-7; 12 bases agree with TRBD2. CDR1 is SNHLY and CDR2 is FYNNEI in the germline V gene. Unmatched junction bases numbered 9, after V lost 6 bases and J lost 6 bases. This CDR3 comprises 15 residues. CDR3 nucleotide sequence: TGTGCCAGCAGGCCCGGGACTAGCGGGCCGGCCGAGCAGTACTTC. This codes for CASRPGTSGPAEQYF.

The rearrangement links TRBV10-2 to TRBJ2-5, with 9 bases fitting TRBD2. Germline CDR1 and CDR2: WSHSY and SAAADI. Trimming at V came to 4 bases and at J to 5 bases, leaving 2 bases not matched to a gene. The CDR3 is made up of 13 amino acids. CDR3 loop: CASSGLAVETQYF. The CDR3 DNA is TGCGCCAGCAGTGGACTAGCGGTGGAGACCCAGTACTTC.

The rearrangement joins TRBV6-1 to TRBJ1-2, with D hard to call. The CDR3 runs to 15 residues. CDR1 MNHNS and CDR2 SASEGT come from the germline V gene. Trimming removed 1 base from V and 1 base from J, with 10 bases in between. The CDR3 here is CASSEVPGFNYGYTF. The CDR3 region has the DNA TGTGCCAGCAGTGAAGTCCCGGGTTTTAACTATGGCTACACCTTC.

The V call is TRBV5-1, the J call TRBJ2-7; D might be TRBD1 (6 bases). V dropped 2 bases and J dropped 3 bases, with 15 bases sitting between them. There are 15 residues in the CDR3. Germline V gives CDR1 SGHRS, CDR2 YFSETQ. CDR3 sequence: CASSFPQGTVYEQYF. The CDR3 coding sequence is TGCGCCAGCAGCTTCCCACAGGGAACGGTCTACGAGCAGTACTTC.

The CDR3 sequence is CASSYDTGSQPQHF. As DNA, the CDR3 is TGTGCCAGCAGTTACGACACAGGGAGCCAGCCCCAGCATTTT. The V and J genes are TRBV6-5 and TRBJ1-5; the D gene is possibly TRBD1 (6 bases). This CDR3 is built from 14 residues. From germline, CDR1 is MNHEY and CDR2 SVGAGI. The V end lost 2 bases, the J end lost 7 bases, and 12 bases lay between the germline ends.

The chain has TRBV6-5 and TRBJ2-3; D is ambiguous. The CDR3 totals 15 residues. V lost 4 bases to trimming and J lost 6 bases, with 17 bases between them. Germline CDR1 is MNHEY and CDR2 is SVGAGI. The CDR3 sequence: CASSSAPGDFDTQYF. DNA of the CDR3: TGTGCCAGCAGTTCCGCCCCTGGAGACTTCGATACGCAGTATTTT.

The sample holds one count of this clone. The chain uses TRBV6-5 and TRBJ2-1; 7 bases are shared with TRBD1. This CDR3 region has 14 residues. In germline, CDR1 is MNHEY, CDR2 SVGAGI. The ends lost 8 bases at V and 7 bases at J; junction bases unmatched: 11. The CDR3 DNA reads TGTGCCAGCGGACAAGGGGGCATGAGGAATGAGCAGTTCTTC. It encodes CASGQGGMRNEQFF.